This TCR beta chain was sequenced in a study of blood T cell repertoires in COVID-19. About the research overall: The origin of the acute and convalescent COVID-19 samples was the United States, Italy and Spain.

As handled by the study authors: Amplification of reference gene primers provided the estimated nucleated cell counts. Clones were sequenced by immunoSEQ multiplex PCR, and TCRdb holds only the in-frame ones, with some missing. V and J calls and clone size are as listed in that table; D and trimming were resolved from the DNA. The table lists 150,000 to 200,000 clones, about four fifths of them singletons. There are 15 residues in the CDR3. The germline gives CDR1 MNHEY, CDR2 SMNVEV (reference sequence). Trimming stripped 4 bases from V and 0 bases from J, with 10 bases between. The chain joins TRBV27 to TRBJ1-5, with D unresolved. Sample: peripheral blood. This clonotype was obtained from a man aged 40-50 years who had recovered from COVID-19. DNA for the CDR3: TGTGCCAGCAGTTCTTCCGGGGATAGCAATCAGCCCCAGCATTTT. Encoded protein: CASSSSGDSNQPQHF.